A selection of T cell receptor beta chains follows, all from one sample in a study of shared clonotypes between healthy human individuals. Some clones are missing from TCRdb's copy, which holds only in-frame ones; the method was immunoSEQ multiplex PCR. The sample includes approximately 2.5 million clones, 93% of them seen just once. The sequenced sample consisted of naive CD4+ T cells from PBMCs. The receptor set was obtained from a man between 18 and 35 years old in good health. Some clones in this sample may be carry-over from other donors' samples. Both conserved end residues are trimmed from each CDR3. The D gene is left open where the match is weak.

>TRBJ2-5|-|10|TRBV9
ASSLIGETQY
>TRBJ2-6|-|13|TRBV27
ASLPWDSGANVLT
>TRBJ2-7|TRBD1|12|TRBV18
ASSPYQGAGEQY
>TRBJ1-1|-|16|TRBV27
ASSPPPGATGMNTEAF
>TRBJ2-7|TRBD2|12|TRBV4-1
ASSQMAGLAQKY
>TRBJ2-3|TRBD2|13|TRBV5-1
ASSNDGLAADTQY
>TRBJ2-1|TRBD2|13|TRBV5-1
ASSLALAGGNEQF
>TRBJ1-2|TRBD1|12|TRBV4-3
ASSHRDRGLGYT
>TRBJ1-1|TRBD1|11|TRBV7-4
ASTRGPRTEAF
>TRBJ2-3|TRBD2|14|TRBV4-2
ASSLTLAERTDTQY
>TRBJ1-6|-|12|TRBV2
ASSVSPTNSPLH
>TRBJ1-2|TRBD1|11|TRBV2
ASSDRDRYGYT
>TRBJ2-1|-|15|TRBV21-1
ASSAGEAGTANNEQF
>TRBJ2-1|TRBD2|14|TRBV5-1
ASSFPLSGEGHEQF
>TRBJ1-2|TRBD1|13|TRBV19
ASSTQNRGDYGYT
>TRBJ2-3|-|16|TRBV27
ASSLSVRDLSSTDTQY
>TRBJ2-7|-|13|TRBV27
ATRELGTETYEQY
>TRBJ2-7|TRBD1|12|TRBV29-1
SVLPDRVRYEQY
>TRBJ1-5|-|11|TRBV7-2
ASSLGLNQPQH
>-|TRBD1|12|TRBV7-8
ASSSGQGNYEQY
>TRBJ2-5|TRBD1|12|TRBV28
ASSFIGGGETQY
>TRBJ2-3|TRBD2|16|TRBV4-1
ASSRGLAGGPSTDTQY
>TRBJ2-1|-|9|TRBV28
ASSLIGRQF
>TRBJ2-2|-|11|TRBV29-1
SVESQGTGELF